Below, 4 T cell receptor beta chains from the same sample are listed, as sequenced in a study of T-cell reconstitution after alpha-beta-depleted transplantation in children. Unique molecular identifiers were used to barcode this TCRbeta library. TCRdb re-analysed the PCR reads in MiXCR, keeping a single row per CDR3 protein. The repertoire consists of 440,000 or so distinct CDR3 sequences, with roughly 44% occurring once and the leading ten covering under 35%. The sample was PBMCs, taken before TCRalphabeta/CD19-depleted stem cell transplant. The source of these receptors is a girl aged 2-10 years with aplastic anemia, due to receive a stem cell transplant.

This clonotype showed up many times. The chain links TRBV11-2 to TRBJ2-5; D unresolved. Germline V gives CDR1 SGHAT, CDR2 FQNNGV. V gave up 4 bases and J gave up 5 bases, with 8 bases separating them. This CDR3 spans 12 amino acids. CDR3 bases: TGTGCCAGCAGCTCTTCTTGGGAGACCCAGTACTTC. It codes for CASSSSWETQYF.

The rearrangement links TRBV20-1 to TRBJ2-7; 9 nucleotides agree with TRBD1. Germline trimming cut 3 bases from V and 5 bases from J; bases unmatched to any gene: 8. Germline lookup yields CDR1 DFQATT and CDR2 SNEGSKA (reference sequence). This CDR3 has 14 residues. The CDR3, as DNA: TGCAGTGCTAGCGCCGGGACAGGGATCCACGAGCAGTACTTC. It codes for CSASAGTGIHEQYF.

This clonotype was counted ten times or more. One end of the junction does not line up with germline, which may come from a read error. This chain uses TRBV11-2 with TRBJ2-1; D is uncertain. CDR1 and CDR2 (germline): SGHAT, FQNNGV. This CDR3 spans 15 amino acids. CDR3 DNA sequence: TGTGCCAGCAGCCGTGGACCCGGGTCCTACATTGAGCAGTTCTTC. Its protein is CASSRGPGSYIEQFF.

This clonotype was seen many times. The V and J genes are TRBV4-2 and TRBJ2-1; 11 bases match TRBD1. The CDR3 loop spans 17 amino acids. Per germline, CDR1 LGHNA and CDR2 YNFKEQ. The junction had 7 bases not matched to a gene; V was cut back by 3 bases and J by 3 bases. DNA of the CDR3: TGTGCCAGCAGCCAGACCGCCGGGACAGGGGGCTACAATGAGCAGTTCTTC. This codes for CASSQTAGTGGYNEQFF.